Reported below is one T cell receptor beta chain. Its antigen is unidentified. The data derive from a study of CD8+CD57+ T cells in acquired aplastic anemia. Germline lookup yields CDR1 SGHTA and CDR2 FQGNSA. This CDR3 is 13 amino acids long. Trimming removed 3 bases from V and 2 bases from J, with 7 bases in between. Both TCR beta VDJ combination and CDR3 sequence profiling were carried out. Genomic DNA was the template for this profiling. MiXCR, run by TCRdb on the reads, gives a single entry per CDR3 protein. The sample shows a few hundred thousand distinct CDR3 sequences, approximately 35% of them seen only once. Study results and limitations: Patients and controls turned out to have roughly 31 CD8+ CDR3 sequences in common.

This clonotype originated in a human donor in good health, serving as a control. Sample: sorted CD4+, CD8+, or CD8+CD57+ T cells (not recorded which) from PBMCs. The chain couples TRBV7-2 to TRBJ2-5; no firm D call. The CDR3 reads CASSLGMQETQYF. The CDR3 DNA reads as TGTGCCAGCAGCTTGGGAATGCAAGAGACCCAGTACTTC.